This entry concerns a single T cell receptor beta chain. Antigen: not known. Amplification used 60 Vbeta primers and 13 Jbeta primers. Profiled with immunoSEQ multiplex PCR; TCRdb holds only in-frame clones, not every one. The data show 140,000 to 150,000 clones, about 85% seen once. The data are from a study of cytomegalovirus exposure and HLA in healthy donors. General observations from the study: From TCR beta sequences, most subjects' HLA-A and HLA-B alleles were reportedly predicted accurately. The authors later linked a missense DCLRE1C variant to TCR beta V- and J-gene trimming. There were reportedly fewer N-insertions in an Asian-associated ancestry cluster than the approximately 640-donor mean, in a later analysis.

V was shortened by 3 bases and J by 3 bases, with 20 bases between the two germline ends. This CDR3 comprises 17 residues. CDR1 and CDR2 from the germline V gene are LGHNA and YSLEER. The chain carries TRBV4-3 and TRBJ1-1; the D is unclear. Sequences were obtained from PBMCs. The receptor was isolated from a boy between 2 and 10 years old in good health and CMV-seronegative. The CDR3 protein is CASSQYYGLTGDTEAFF. The CDR3 nucleotides are TGCGCCAGCAGCCAGTACTACGGACTGACCGGGGACACTGAAGCTTTCTTT.